The 20 T cell receptor beta chains reported below all come from one sample, sequenced in a study of T cell responses to AZD1222 COVID-19 vaccine. Profiling relied on immunoSEQ multiplex PCR, and the TCRdb table lists in-frame clones only, not all of them. In the table there are tens of thousands of clones, about 91% of which are singletons. The input for sequencing was peripheral blood, taken 28 days after the second dose of the MenACWY control vaccine. These receptors all come from an adult who received the MenACWY meningococcal vaccine as a control.

The genes are TRBV7-9 and TRBJ1-2; TRBD1 might be the D (5 bases). Germline values: CDR1 SEHNR, CDR2 FQNEAQ (reference sequence). The CDR3 contains 14 residues. Trimming stripped 4 bases from V and 4 bases from J, with 13 bases between. The CDR3: CASSYQGDLYGYTF. The CDR3 region has the DNA TGTGCCAGCAGCTATCAAGGGGACCTCTATGGCTACACCTTC.

This chain connects TRBV7-2 to TRBJ2-2; TRBD1 is a possible D gene (5 bases). This CDR3 spans 16 amino acids. V was cut by 3 bases and J by 4 bases, with 15 bases left in between. Germline CDR1 is SGHTA and CDR2 is FQGNSA. In DNA form, the CDR3 reads TGTGCCAGCAGCTTCCCGAGGACAATGAGCACCGGGGAGCTGTTTTTT. It encodes CASSFPRTMSTGELFF.

The chain links TRBV12-3 or TRBV12-4 to TRBJ1-4; tentatively, D is TRBD1 (6 bases). The CDR3 length is 13 residues. V was cut by 6 bases and J by 8 bases, with 13 bases left in between. CDR3 DNA sequence: TGTGCCAGCAGCTTACAGGGTGGGGAAAAACTGTTTTTT. It encodes CASSLQGGEKLFF.

The CDR3 DNA reads as TGTGCCAGCAGCAGAAGTAGAGCAGAGACCCAGTACTTC. Translation: CASSRSRAETQYF. The chain couples TRBV9 to TRBJ2-5; no clear D gene. V was trimmed by 4 bases and J by 4 bases, leaving 11 bases between them. The CDR3 has 13 residues. CDR1 is SGDLS, CDR2 YYNGEE, per germline.

The CDR3 nucleotides are TGTGCCAGCAGTTACAACGGACAGGGAAGTCAGCCCCAGCATTTT. It yields the protein CASSYNGQGSQPQHF. The V call is TRBV7-2, the J call TRBJ1-5, with 8 bases lining up with TRBD1. The CDR3 contains 15 residues. CDR1 SGHTA and CDR2 FQGNSA come from the germline V gene. With V trimmed by 6 bases and J by 6 bases, 10 bases remained unmatched.

V gene TRBV11-3 combines with J gene TRBJ1-1, with D unclear. Germline CDR1 reads SGHNT; CDR2 reads YENEEA. V gave up 5 bases and J gave up 1 base, with 8 bases separating them. The CDR3 sequence is 13 residues long. This chain's CDR3 is CASSHGSNTEAFF. Here the CDR3 DNA reads TGTGCCAGCAGCCACGGTTCGAACACTGAAGCTTTCTTT.

The V call is TRBV6-2 or TRBV6-3, the J call TRBJ1-2; no firm D call. Per germline, CDR1 MNHEY and CDR2 SVGEGT. With 6 bases removed from V and 2 bases from J, the gap between germline ends came to 13 bases. This CDR3 comprises 14 residues. This chain's CDR3 is CASSSGRANYGYTF. CDR3 bases: TGTGCCAGCAGCTCCGGACGGGCGAACTATGGCTACACCTTC.

The rearrangement uses TRBV6-5 and TRBJ2-7, with 9 positions matching TRBD1. Losses at the gene ends were 4 bases for V and 5 bases for J; bases not matched to a gene: 6. The V gene's germline CDR1 is MNHEY and CDR2 SVGAGI. The CDR3 covers 14 residues. CDR3 amino acids: CASSFDRGGDEQYF. CDR3 bases: TGTGCCAGCAGTTTCGACAGGGGGGGCGACGAGCAGTACTTC.

The CDR3 spells CAISESTYEQYF. CDR3 coding DNA: TGTGCCATCAGTGAGTCAACCTACGAGCAGTACTTC. V is TRBV10-3 and J is TRBJ2-7; D uncertain. Germline loops: CDR1 ENHRY, CDR2 SYGVKD. CDR3 length: 12 amino acids. The V and J ends lost 0 bases and 2 bases respectively, with 2 bases between them.

The chain couples TRBV7-2 to TRBJ1-5; D uncertain. V lost 1 base to trimming and J lost 4 bases, with 8 bases between them. The germline V gene encodes CDR1 SGHTA and CDR2 FQGNSA. The CDR3 runs to 14 residues. The CDR3 spells CASSLDSLNQPQHF. For the CDR3, the DNA is TGTGCCAGCAGCTTAGACAGCCTAAATCAGCCCCAGCATTTT.

This clone came up a few times. This sequence joins TRBV11-3 and TRBJ1-1; D may be TRBD1 (5 bases). From germline, CDR1 is SGHNT and CDR2 YENEEA. The CDR3 contains 17 residues. V gave up 2 bases and J gave up 3 bases, with 19 bases separating them. The CDR3: CASSLTYYPGRDTEAFF. For the CDR3, the DNA is TGTGCCAGCAGCTTAACTTATTACCCGGGGCGGGACACTGAAGCTTTCTTT.

The rearrangement uses TRBV6-4 and TRBJ1-6, with a weak D call TRBD1 (5 bases). The CDR3 sequence is 14 residues long. The germline CDR1 and CDR2 sequences are MRHNA and SNTAGT. V was trimmed by 6 bases and J by 6 bases, leaving 12 bases between them. This CDR3 reads CASRTGTANSPLHF. The CDR3 DNA reads as TGTGCCAGCAGGACCGGGACGGCTAATTCACCCCTCCACTTT.

The chain couples TRBV10-3 to TRBJ1-4, with no clear D. The V gene's germline CDR1 is ENHRY and CDR2 SYGVKD. The CDR3 consists of 13 residues. V was cut by 4 bases and J by 11 bases, with 14 bases left in between. The DNA of the CDR3 is TGTGCCATCAGTGCCGATCAAATGCAGAAACTGTTTTTT. Encoded protein: CAISADQMQKLFF.

This clone was recorded once. This chain joins TRBV28 and TRBJ1-1, with D possibly matching TRBD1 (5 bases). The CDR3 extends over 15 amino acids. Germline CDR1 is MDHEN and CDR2 is SYDVKM. The V end was cut by 6 bases, the J end by 1 base, with 15 bases between. CDR3 sequence (DNA): TGTGCCAGCAGGCCTCCCAGGGCCCCGAACACTGAAGCTTTCTTT. Amino acid sequence: CASRPPRAPNTEAFF.

The chain uses TRBV4-2 and TRBJ1-4; no definite D call. The CDR3 loop spans 16 amino acids. Deletions cut 4 bases from V and 0 bases from J, with 12 bases between. Germline CDR1 and CDR2: LGHNA and YNFKEQ. CDR3 DNA sequence: TGTGCCAGCAGCCGTATGGGAGGCTCAACTAATGAAAAACTGTTTTTT. This codes for CASSRMGGSTNEKLFF.

The chain is built from TRBV4-2 and TRBJ2-3, with TRBD1 matching 7 bases. Germline loops: CDR1 LGHNA, CDR2 YNFKEQ. There are 16 residues in the CDR3. With V trimmed by 3 bases and J by 0 bases, 6 bases remained unmatched. The CDR3 here is CASSHQPGQSTDTQYF. The CDR3 DNA reads as TGTGCCAGCAGCCACCAACCGGGACAGAGCACAGATACGCAGTATTTT.

This clone was picked up a small number of times. The V and J genes are TRBV5-4 and TRBJ2-1; D is ambiguous. Trimming removed 0 bases at V and 4 bases at J, with 11 bases between. The CDR3 covers 15 residues. Germline V gene lookup returns CDR1 SGHNT and CDR2 YYREEE (reference sequence). CDR3 nucleotides: TGTGCCAGCAGCTTGGTAGCAGACGGGTACAATGAGCAGTTCTTC. It is translated as CASSLVADGYNEQFF.

The genes are TRBV5-6 and TRBJ1-1; no clear D gene. The CDR3 spans 15 residues. Trimming stripped 3 bases from V and 1 base from J, with 13 bases between. Germline V gene sequence: CDR1 SGHDT, CDR2 YYEEEE. In DNA, the CDR3 is TGTGCCAGCAGCTCGCAAGGACGGAGGAACACTGAAGCTTTCTTT. The encoded protein is CASSSQGRRNTEAFF. The whole variable domain, filled in from reference TRBV5-6 and TRBJ1-1, reads DAGVTQSPTHLIKTRGQQVTLRCSPKSGHDTVSWYQQALGQGPQFIFQYYEEEERQRGNFPDRFSGHQFPNYSSELNVNALLLGDSALYLCASSSQGRRNTEAFFGQGTRLTVV.

This clone was counted between two and nine times. The gene calls are TRBV30 and TRBJ1-3; D is unresolved. The V gene lost 4 bases and the J gene lost 0 bases, with 7 bases spanning the gap. The CDR3 consists of 13 residues. Germline-derived CDR1 and CDR2 are GTSNPN and SVGIG (reference sequence). The CDR3 is CAWTPGSGNTIYF. The CDR3 bases are TGTGCCTGGACCCCCGGCTCTGGAAACACCATATATTTT. Filled out from reference TRBV30 and TRBJ1-3, the complete variable domain reads SQTIHQWPATLVQPVGSPLSLECTVEGTSNPNLYWYRQAAGRGLQLLFYSVGIGQISSEVPQNLSASRPQDRQFILSSKKLLLSDSGFYLCAWTPGSGNTIYFGEGSWLTVV.

The CDR3 coding sequence is TGCGCCAGCAGCTTATCCCCCGCGGAGGGGAGCTCTGGAAACACCATATATTTT. Translating it yields CASSLSPAEGSSGNTIYF. The chain joins TRBV5-1 to TRBJ1-3; D is perhaps TRBD1 (5 bases). The CDR3 has 18 amino acids. V was trimmed by 2 bases and J by 0 bases, leaving 18 bases between them. CDR1 SGHRS and CDR2 YFSETQ come from the germline V gene.